The 29 T cell receptor beta chains below come from one sample, sequenced in a study of CD8+CD57+ T cells in acquired aplastic anemia (dated by TCRdb to about 2018). Sequencing was carried out with an Illumina HiSeq 2000. Genomic DNA was used as template for profiling of TCR beta VDJ combinations and CDR3 sequences. The public reads were quality trimmed at Q25 with fastp and then assembled into clones with MiXCR by TCRdb, keeping productive beta chains. Each CDR3 protein appears once, grouped with its most common genes and DNA. Recorded for this sample are about 40,000 distinct CDR3 sequences; roughly 69% of them occurred a single time. 59% of the sample rests with the top ten. Expansion of CD8+CD57+ cells had been shown by flow cytometry in the patients chosen for sequencing. Sequenced material: sorted CD4+, CD8+, or CD8+CD57+ T cells (not recorded which) from PBMCs. The receptors come from a human donor with aplastic anemia.

The DNA of the CDR3 is TGCAGCGTTGCTTCGGAGACCCAGTACTTC. As protein: CSVASETQYF. The J gene is TRBJ2-5, the V gene TRBV29-1, with D unresolved. Per the germline V gene, CDR1 is SQVTM and CDR2 is ANQGSEA. There are 10 residues in the CDR3. V was shortened by 4 bases and J by 5 bases, with 5 bases between the two germline ends.

V is TRBV28 and J is TRBJ2-2, with no clear D. The V end lost 7 bases, the J end lost 4 bases, and 19 bases lay between the germline ends. Germline-derived CDR1 and CDR2 are MDHEN and SYDVKM. The CDR3 has 16 residues. The CDR3 is CASTSPGELLTGELFF. CDR3 DNA: TGTGCCAGCACTTCCCCTGGAGAGTTGCTCACCGGGGAGCTGTTTTTT. Full variable domain (remainder filled in from reference TRBV28 and TRBJ2-2): DVKVTQSSRYLVKRTGEKVFLECVQDMDHENMFWYRQDPGLGLRLIYFSYDVKMKEKGDIPEGYSVSREKKERFSLILESASTNQTSMYLCASTSPGELLTGELFFGEGSRLTVL.

This chain joins TRBV2 and TRBJ1-1, with TRBD1 matching 7 bases. Trimming took 7 bases from V and 3 from J; bases not matched to a gene: 8. Germline V gives CDR1 SNHLY, CDR2 FYNNEI. The CDR3 runs to 14 residues. CDR3 nucleotides: TGTGCCAGCAACCAACAGGGGCGGGACACTGAAGCTTTCTTT. This encodes CASNQQGRDTEAFF. Supplemented by reference TRBV2 and TRBJ1-1, the full variable domain reads EPEVTQTPSHQVTQMGQEVILRCVPISNHLYFYWYRQILGQKVEFLVSFYNNEISEKSEIFDDQFSVERPDGSNFTLKIRSTKLEDSAMYFCASNQQGRDTEAFFGQGTRLTVV.

This clonotype was seen only a few times. The V call is TRBV7-3, the J call TRBJ2-5; TRBD2 aligns across 9 bases. The CDR3 loop spans 14 amino acids. Looked up from germline, CDR1 is SGHTA and CDR2 is FQGTGA. V shed 4 bases, J shed 3 bases, and the junction held 3 bases outside the gene matches. This chain's CDR3 is CASSSGLAEETQYF. CDR3 nucleotides: TGTGCCAGCAGCTCGGGACTAGCCGAAGAGACCCAGTACTTC.

V usage is TRBV25-1 and J usage is TRBJ2-5, with unresolved D. The V end lost 1 base, the J end lost 5 bases, and 11 bases lay between the germline ends. Germline CDR1 is MGHDK and CDR2 is SYGVNS. The CDR3 is 14 residues long. The CDR3, as DNA: TGTGCCAGCAGTGAATCGTTAGTTGCCGAGACCCAGTACTTC. Translating it yields CASSESLVAETQYF. The full variable domain, with the rest looked up from reference TRBV25-1 and TRBJ2-5, is EADIYQTPRYLVIGTGKKITLECSQTMGHDKMYWYQQDPGMELHLIHYSYGVNSTEKGDLSSESTVSRIRTEHFPLTLESARPSHTSQYLCASSESLVAETQYFGPGTRLLVL.

The rearrangement links TRBV29-1 to TRBJ2-1, with D uncertain. The last part of the DNA fits TRBJ2-7 better; the J call may be wrong. Germline loops: CDR1 SQVTM, CDR2 ANQGSEA. This CDR3 region has 15 residues. The CDR3 sequence is CSVEDQVNSYNEQYF. CDR3 nucleotide sequence: TGCAGCGTTGAGGACCAGGTAAATTCCTACAATGAGCAGTACTTC.

J is TRBJ1-5 and V is TRBV20-1; D is ambiguous. The CDR3 is 12 amino acids. Per the germline V gene, CDR1 is DFQATT and CDR2 is SNEGSKA (reference sequence). V was cut by 7 bases and J by 1 base, with 8 bases left in between. Written as DNA, the CDR3 is TGCAGTGACGCGGGGAGCAATCAGCCCCAGCATTTT. Translating gives CSDAGSNQPQHF.

Ten or more counts support this clonotype. This chain links TRBV4-1 with TRBJ2-7; D is perhaps TRBD1 (6 bases). The V and J ends lost 5 bases and 6 bases respectively, with 11 bases between them. This CDR3 has 12 residues. CDR1 is MGHRA and CDR2 is YSYEKL in the germline V gene. For the CDR3, the DNA is TGCGCCAGCAGCGCGGACAGTCGCGAGCAGTACTTC. Its protein is CASSADSREQYF.

The chain links TRBV3-1 to TRBJ2-7; TRBD1 might be the D (6 bases). This CDR3 spans 16 amino acids. Germline assignment: CDR1 LGHDT and CDR2 YNNKEL (reference sequence). Trimming removed 0 bases at V and 2 bases at J, with 14 bases between. CDR3 coding DNA: TGTGCCAGCAGCCAAGATCACAGGGAAATAACCTACGAGCAGTACTTC. Its translation: CASSQDHREITYEQYF.

V is TRBV20-1 and J is TRBJ1-2; 11 bases fit TRBD1. CDR1 DFQATT and CDR2 SNEGSKA come from the germline V gene (reference sequence). Germline trimming cut 2 bases from V and 6 bases from J; bases unmatched to any gene: 8. This CDR3 comprises 15 residues. CDR3 sequence (DNA): TGCAGTGCTAGACTTGGGACAGGGGGAGGTGATGGCTACACCTTC. Its translation is CSARLGTGGGDGYTF.

The chain combines TRBV15 with TRBJ1-1, with D uncertain. CDR1 and CDR2 from the germline V gene are LNHNV and YYDKDF (reference sequence). The V end was cut by 4 bases, the J end by 2 bases, with 8 bases between. This CDR3 contains 13 residues. CDR3 in amino acids: CATSTSVNTEAFF. DNA of the CDR3: TGTGCCACCAGCACGTCCGTTAACACTGAAGCTTTCTTT.

This clonotype was counted at least ten times. This sequence joins TRBV19 and TRBJ1-5; possibly TRBD1 for D (5 bases). Germline loops: CDR1 LNHDA, CDR2 SQIVND (reference sequence). The ends were cut back, 10 bases at V and 0 bases at J, with 13 bases in the middle. This CDR3 contains 14 residues. The CDR3 loop reads CATKGDFSNQPQHF. CDR3 in DNA: TGTGCCACTAAAGGGGACTTTAGCAATCAGCCCCAGCATTTT.

Ten or more counts support this clonotype. This sequence joins TRBV9 and TRBJ1-1; 7 bases align to TRBD1. The CDR3 is 16 amino acids. The junction had 6 bases not matched to a gene; V was cut back by 1 base and J by 0 bases. CDR1 is SGDLS, CDR2 YYNGEE, per germline. The CDR3 reads CASSVTSGTVNTEAFF. The CDR3 nucleotides are TGTGCCAGCAGCGTAACTTCCGGGACAGTGAACACTGAAGCTTTCTTT.

This clonotype was recorded many times. CDR3 loop: CASSFSVREGTDTQYF. In nucleotides, the CDR3 is TGTGCCAGCAGCTTCTCGGTCCGGGAGGGCACAGATACGCAGTATTTT. This chain joins TRBV7-9 and TRBJ2-3; TRBD2 matches 7 bases. Germline CDR1 is SEHNR and CDR2 is FQNEAQ (reference sequence). V lost 3 bases to trimming and J lost 1 base; unmatched junction nucleotides: 7. This CDR3 region has 16 residues. Variable domain in full (rest from reference TRBV7-9 and TRBJ2-3): DTGVSQNPRHKITKRGQNVTFRCDPISEHNRLYWYRQTLGQGPEFLTYFQNEAQLEKSRLLSDRFSAERPKGSFSTLEIQRTEQGDSAMYLCASSFSVREGTDTQYFGPGTRLTVL.

About this clonotype: Possible read error: a much larger clone is one base away. This likely comes from a read error, as the CDR3 has no conserved phenylalanine or tryptophan at its end. The rearrangement joins TRBV5-1 to TRBJ2-7; weak D call: TRBD1 (6 bases). Per the germline V gene, CDR1 is SGHRS and CDR2 is YFSETQ. The ends were cut back, 2 bases at V and 4 bases at J, with 10 bases in the middle. This CDR3 spans 13 amino acids. CDR3: CASSFGTSYEQYL. CDR3 sequence (DNA): TGCGCCAGCAGCTTCGGGACAAGTTACGAGCAGTACCTC.

V usage is TRBV24-1 and J usage is TRBJ2-1, with 9 bases identical to TRBD2. CDR3 length: 16 amino acids. The V gene end was trimmed by 3 bases and the J gene end by 5 bases; junction bases not matched to a gene: 7. The germline gives CDR1 KGHDR, CDR2 SFDVKD. CDR3 sequence (DNA): TGTGCCACCAGTGATGTAGTAGCGGGAGTTGACAATGAGCAGTTCTTC. Translating gives CATSDVVAGVDNEQFF.

This rearrangement joins TRBV7-8 to TRBJ1-2; 8 nucleotides match TRBD1. The J segment lost 8 bases and the V segment lost 1 base, leaving 3 bases of the junction unmatched. This CDR3 comprises 13 residues. Per germline, CDR1 SGHVS and CDR2 FQNEAQ. CDR3: CASSLVRGHGYTF. DNA for the CDR3: TGTGCCAGCAGCTTAGTCAGGGGGCACGGCTACACCTTC. Variable domain in full (rest from reference TRBV7-8 and TRBJ1-2): GAGVSQSPRYKVAKRGQDVALRCDPISGHVSLFWYQQALGQGPEFLTYFQNEAQLDKSGLPSDRFFAERPEGSVSTLKIQRTQQEDSAVYLCASSLVRGHGYTFGSGTRLTVV.

The V gene is TRBV10-3, the J gene TRBJ1-2, with D perhaps TRBD1 (5 bases). CDR3 length: 14 amino acids. V was trimmed by 0 bases and J by 7 bases, leaving 12 bases between them. CDR1 ENHRY and CDR2 SYGVKD come from the germline V gene. The CDR3 DNA sequence: TGTGCCATCAGTGAGTCGGTGGCAGGGCCTGGCTACACCTTC. It yields the protein CAISESVAGPGYTF.

This chain connects TRBV7-8 to TRBJ2-7; D unclear. Germline CDR1 SGHVS, CDR2 FQNEAQ. V lost 0 bases and J lost 2, with 5 bases in between. The CDR3 is made up of 13 amino acids. CDR3 in DNA: TGTGCCAGCAGCTTAGCACTGGCCTACGAGCAGTACTTC. It yields the protein CASSLALAYEQYF.

A remark on this clonotype: Mismatch with germline at one junction end may stem from a read error. This chain uses TRBV15 with TRBJ2-1; possible D gene TRBD1, 6 bases. Germline V gene data show CDR1 as LNHNV and CDR2 as YYDKDF (reference sequence). This CDR3 is built from 12 residues. The CDR3 bases are TGTGCCAGCAGGCTACAGGGCAATCAGCAGTTCTTC. Residues: CASRLQGNQQFF. The full variable domain, rest sourced from reference TRBV15 and TRBJ2-1, is DAMVIQNPRYQVTQFGKPVTLSCSQTLNHNVMYWYQQKSSQAPKLLFHYYDKDFNNEADTPDNFQSRRPNTSFCFLDIRSPGLGDTAMYLCASRLQGNQQFFGPGTRLTVL.

The rearrangement joins TRBV2 to TRBJ2-5; 8 bases map to TRBD1. The CDR3 length is 14 residues. V was clipped by 6 bases and J by 5 bases; unmatched bases: 8. Germline CDR1 is SNHLY and CDR2 is FYNNEI. CDR3 sequence (DNA): TGTGCCAGCAGCTACAGGGGGATAGTTGAGACCCAGTACTTC. It yields the protein CASSYRGIVETQYF.

This clonotype was detected many times. The chain employs TRBV24-1 and TRBJ1-2; possibly TRBD1 for D (6 bases). Germline V CDR1 and CDR2: KGHDR, SFDVKD. V was cut by 2 bases and J by 5 bases, with 11 bases left in between. This CDR3 comprises 14 residues. The CDR3 region is CATSDSDRYYGYTF. CDR3 DNA sequence: TGTGCCACCAGTGATTCGGACAGATATTATGGCTACACCTTC.

This chain joins TRBV10-3 and TRBJ2-1; perhaps TRBD2 as D (7 bases). The ends were cut back, 5 bases at V and 5 bases at J, with 22 bases in the middle. Looked up from germline, CDR1 is ENHRY and CDR2 is SYGVKD. This CDR3 has 17 amino acids. The CDR3: CAISYWGGGSGDNEQFF. The CDR3 DNA reads as TGTGCCATCAGTTATTGGGGCGGGGGCTCAGGTGACAATGAGCAGTTCTTC.

The chain couples TRBV19 to TRBJ2-2; D gene unclear. The CDR3 is 14 amino acids. The V gene's germline CDR1 is LNHDA and CDR2 SQIVND (reference sequence). V was shortened by 3 bases and J by 5 bases, with 10 bases between the two germline ends. CDR3: CASSIILGTGELFF. The CDR3 DNA follows: TGTGCCAGTAGTATTATCTTAGGTACCGGGGAGCTGTTTTTT.

The chain uses TRBV15 and TRBJ2-7; TRBD2 matches 9 bases. Germline V gene lookup returns CDR1 LNHNV and CDR2 YYDKDF (reference sequence). The CDR3 consists of 15 residues. V shed 3 bases, J shed 5 bases, and the junction held 8 bases outside the gene matches. CDR3 residues: CATSSEFSGSDEQYF. CDR3 nucleotide sequence: TGTGCCACCAGCAGTGAATTTAGCGGGAGTGACGAGCAGTACTTC.

There are many counts of this clonotype. CDR3 DNA sequence: TGCAGTGCTAGATCCCAGGGAGACTATGGCTACACCTTC. Encoded protein: CSARSQGDYGYTF. The chain links TRBV20-1 to TRBJ1-2, with D possibly TRBD1 on 5 matching bases. Trimming removed 2 bases at V and 3 bases at J, with 10 bases between. The CDR3 is made up of 13 amino acids. Per germline, CDR1 DFQATT and CDR2 SNEGSKA (reference sequence).

This clonotype has at least ten counts. Relative to the germline gene, one junction end is altered; a read error may explain this. The chain joins TRBV7-7 to TRBJ2-4, with D possibly matching TRBD1 (8 bases). The CDR3 extends over 15 amino acids. CDR1 is SSHAT and CDR2 is FNYEAQ in the germline V gene (reference sequence). Written as DNA, the CDR3 is TGTGCTAGCAGCTTAACAACACAGGGGGGGGACATTCAGTACTTC. Translated, it gives CASSLTTQGGDIQYF.

The rearrangement links TRBV2 to TRBJ2-1, with D perhaps matching TRBD1 (5 bases). The CDR3 totals 14 residues. Trimming cost V 2 bases and J 6 bases, with 11 bases left between them. CDR1 SNHLY and CDR2 FYNNEI come from the germline V gene. The DNA of the CDR3 is TGTGCCAGCAGTGAAAGGCGAGACAGCAATGAGCAGTTCTTC. It yields the protein CASSERRDSNEQFF.

This clonotype was observed once. The chain is built from TRBV19 and TRBJ2-5, with D unclear. Germline V lookup: CDR1 LNHDA, CDR2 SQIVND (reference sequence). This CDR3 is built from 12 residues. The ends were cut back, 4 bases at V and 5 bases at J, with 8 bases in the middle. The CDR3 sequence: CASSTIGETQYF. DNA for the CDR3: TGTGCCAGTAGTACCATCGGGGAGACCCAGTACTTC.